This TCR beta chain comes out of a study of blood T cell repertoires in COVID-19 (dated by TCRdb to 2020 to 2021). A note on the overall study: Samples covering the acute and convalescent phases of COVID-19 were provided by collaborators in the United States, Italy and Spain. The material from the prospective study consisted of cDNA or gDNA derived from T cells, B-cell-depleted T cells, or PBMCs. Subjects who had been exposed to COVID-19, were actively infected with it, or had recovered from it provided the deeply sampled blood TCRbeta repertoires that made up the dataset. The repertoires were released in a freely available public database meant as a resource for research on the immune response to SARS-CoV-2. Samples came from the ongoing ImmuneRACE study (first 160 participants) plus 1,254 subjects from 6 global collaborators. Sample metadata almost always included a de-identified subject ID, COVID-19 status, age in years and sex. Where available, HLA class I and class II types were obtained from metadata supplied by the sample provider rather than from assay-based typing.

Enrolling through a virtual design, the prospective study's participants ranged in age from roughly 18 to 95 years and lived across approximately 25 United States geographic areas. In the prospective study, participants were assigned to cohorts based on the clinical history participants reported in a screening survey and a study questionnaire. ImmuneRACE Cohort 3 recovered participants were defined by two consecutive negative NP/OP PCR tests, healthcare professional clearance, or symptom resolution. Mobile phlebotomists in the prospective study collected whole blood, serum and a nasopharyngeal or oropharyngeal swab from every participant. Over a 2-month period, participants in the prospective study had the option of providing additional blood draws and questionnaires. Before DNA extraction, prospective study blood samples were shipped either frozen or at room temperature. Looking up the germline V gene yields CDR1 SGHVS and CDR2 FQNEAQ. The CDR3 runs 15 residues from the cysteine to the phenylalanine. Only the CDR3 part of the read is kept: 45 bases, read in frame from the first base. For this chain, trimming is 3 bases at the V end and 3 bases at the J end, and the number of junction bases without a gene match is 5.

TCRbeta CDR3 regions were amplified from genomic DNA using the immunoSEQ Assay, a bias-controlled multiplex PCR. Concerning the study's data processing: Within the assay, amplification of reference gene primers was used to estimate how many nucleated cells each sample contained. Sequence reads were collapsed and filtered to measure the absolute abundance of every unique TCRbeta CDR3 rearrangement. For each sample, productive Simpson clonality was calculated as the square root of Simpson's diversity index over productive rearrangements. Imported from immuneACCESS, the table was reduced by TCRdb to in-frame sequences with V and J called. These copies leave out some clones; in studies compared against another copy, an unresolved V gene accounts for under half, and the cause of the remainder is not known. V and J calls and clone size follow that table, whereas D and trimming were derived from the DNA. This sample has 300,000 to 350,000 clones in its table, and 80% to 90% of those were observed once. Together, the top ten hold 5% of the sample.

Turning to this clone: This receptor's antigen is unknown. The sample holds no much larger clone one base away, and base qualities are not on file.

Study-level results and caveats: Clinical and demographic metadata were provided uncurated, with the amount varying by source and participant.

Rearrangement joined TRBV7-8 to TRBJ1-5; 7 bases in the junction line up with TRBD1. The TCR originated in a man younger than 40 who had recovered from COVID-19. The sample comprised PBMCs or T cells enriched from blood (not recorded which). CDR3 protein: CASSLRDSFNQPQHF. The sequence in DNA is TGTGCCAGCAGCTTGCGGGACAGTTTCAATCAGCCCCAGCATTTT.